The rows below give T cell receptor beta chains drawn from one sample of a study of T cell responses to AZD1222 COVID-19 vaccine. Data came from immunoSEQ multiplex PCR; TCRdb stores just in-frame clones and leaves some out. The sample yields under 130,000 clones, 91% seen once. The input for sequencing was peripheral blood, taken on day 0 of AZD1222 vaccination. Receptors originate from an adult in good health. Both conserved end residues are part of each CDR3. A D gene is named only where the DNA matches it firmly. Rows give clone size only sometimes, using once, few, many, or a class for an expanded clone.

clone_size j_call d_call v_call cdr3_nt cdr3_aa
once TRBJ1-3 - TRBV30 TGTGCCTGGACGAGAGGGGGTGGAGACACCATATATTTT CAWTRGGGDTIYF
- TRBJ1-6 TRBD1 TRBV30 TGTGCCGGGGGATCGGGACAGAGTACCAATTCACCCCTCCACTTT CAGGSGQSTNSPLHF
- TRBJ2-3 TRBD2 TRBV3-1/TRBV3-2 TGTGCCAGCAGCAAAACTAGCGATGAACAGTATTTT CASSKTSDEQYF
- TRBJ1-6 - TRBV19 TGTGCCAGTAGTCCTCCGGGAGCCGGGCCACCCCTCCACTTT CASSPPGAGPPLHF
- TRBJ2-2 - TRBV21-1 TGTGCCAGCTATAGAGGGGGGAGCACCGGGGAGCTGTTTTTT CASYRGGSTGELFF
- TRBJ2-7 - TRBV18 TGTGCCAGCTCACCAATAACAGGAAACTACGAGCAGTACTTC CASSPITGNYEQYF
- TRBJ2-7 TRBD2 TRBV6-6 TGTGCCAGCAGATCCTCCGGGACTAAGTACGAGCAGTACTTC CASRSSGTKYEQYF
- TRBJ2-1 - TRBV2 TGTGCCAGCAGCATTCAGGGCACCTTGTACAATGAGCAGTTCTTC CASSIQGTLYNEQFF
- TRBJ2-7 TRBD1 TRBV27 TGTGCCAGCAGCTCAGTGGGACAGTCCTACGAGCAGTACTTC CASSSVGQSYEQYF
- TRBJ2-7 - TRBV12-1 TGTGCCAGCAGCTGCGGACAGGGTGAGGACAACGAGCAGTACTTC CASSCGQGEDNEQYF
few TRBJ2-7 TRBD1 TRBV14 TGTGCCAGCAGCCAAGATTGGGAGACAGGGTCGGTGGGGGAGCAGTACTTC CASSQDWETGSVGEQYF
- TRBJ2-1 TRBD2 TRBV7-2 TGTGCCAGCAGCCTCATGACTAGCGGGAGGACCAATGAGCAGTTCTTC CASSLMTSGRTNEQFF
- TRBJ2-1 TRBD2 TRBV7-9 TGTGCCAGCAGCTTACTAGCGGGATTAAGGTGGAATGAGCAGTTCTTC CASSLLAGLRWNEQFF
few TRBJ1-1 - TRBV19 TGTGCCAGTAGCCTTTACAGGGAGAACACTGAAGCTTTCTTT CASSLYRENTEAFF
- TRBJ2-7 TRBD1 TRBV6-1 TGTGCCAGCAGTGAAGCCGGCAGGGGGATCTCCTACGAGCAGTACTTC CASSEAGRGISYEQYF
- TRBJ2-5 - TRBV30 TGTGCCTGGAGTGTTGCCTCAGGAGAGACCCAGTACTTC CAWSVASGETQYF
- TRBJ2-1 TRBD2 TRBV19 TGTGCCAGTAGTATAGGACTAGCCAATGAGCAGTTCTTC CASSIGLANEQFF
- TRBJ1-5 - TRBV28 TGTGCCAGCAGTTTATCTCAAGGGTCGGCTCAGCCCCAGCATTTT CASSLSQGSAQPQHF
- TRBJ2-5 TRBD1 TRBV5-5 TGTGCCAGCAGCTCATACAGGGGCCAAGAGACCCAGTACTTC CASSSYRGQETQYF
- TRBJ2-5 - TRBV6-5 TGTGCCAGCAGCTTCGACTTGAGGACCCAGTACTTC CASSFDLRTQYF
- TRBJ1-2 - TRBV21-1 TGTGCCAGCAGCAAAGCTCGTACAGGGGCCTCCTATGGCTACACCTTC CASSKARTGASYGYTF
- TRBJ1-1 - TRBV11-2 TGTGCCAGCAGCTTGCAGGGGACTGAAGCTTTCTTT CASSLQGTEAFF
- TRBJ1-6 - TRBV25-1 TGTGCCAGCAGGAGGGGTACGGATTCACCCCTCCACTTT CASRRGTDSPLHF
once TRBJ2-1 - TRBV27 TGTGCCAGCAGTCCATTATCGGGACACAATGAGCAGTTCTTC CASSPLSGHNEQFF
- TRBJ1-1 - TRBV5-6 TGTGCCAGCAGCTTGAGCCTCGAGGTCGAAGCTTTCTTT CASSLSLEVEAFF
- TRBJ1-3 - TRBV5-6 TGTGCCAGCAGCTTGGGTTGGAGATCTGGAAACACCATATATTTT CASSLGWRSGNTIYF